This T cell receptor beta chain was captured in a study of cytomegalovirus exposure and HLA in healthy donors. The PCR contained 60 Vbeta and 13 Jbeta primers. Sequencing was performed with immunoSEQ multiplex PCR; in TCRdb, only in-frame clones are kept and a portion is missing. The repertoire holds about 150,000 clones, with over 70% as singletons. On this clone itself: Its antigen is as yet unknown.

Study-wide findings and caveats: Donors were assumed by presence/absence analyses to have roughly uniform sequencing depth.

The clonotype was recovered from a woman between 35 and 50 years old in good health and CMV-seronegative. The specimen was PBMCs.

Written as DNA, the CDR3 is TGCGCCAGCAGGGTTATCGGAGGGGAAGGTGAAAAACTGTTTTTT. It specifies CASRVIGGEGEKLFF. This chain links TRBV5-1 with TRBJ1-4; D perhaps matches TRBD1 (5 bases). Per the germline V gene, CDR1 is SGHRS and CDR2 is YFSETQ. Trimming shortened V by 5 bases and J by 7 bases, and 18 bases separated the two germline ends. The length of the CDR3 is 15 residues.